The subject of this entry is one T cell receptor beta chain. This CDR3 is 9 amino acids long. Germline V CDR1 and CDR2: LNHDA, SQIVND (reference sequence). The entry originates in a study of blood T cell repertoires in COVID-19. Study overall: The origin of the acute and convalescent COVID-19 samples was the United States, Italy and Spain. The analysed material was cDNA or gDNA that came from T cells, B-cell-depleted T cells, or PBMCs.

Per the original methods: Quantification of nucleated cells was approximated via reference gene primer amplification. Only in-frame clones appear in the TCRdb table, and some are missing; sequencing was by immunoSEQ multiplex PCR. V and J calls and clone size are copied from that table; D and trimming were computed from the DNA. The repertoire holds roughly 250,000 clones, roughly 79% seen once, with around 3.2% in the top ten. This sequence was found in an older woman with active or convalescent COVID-19. The V call is TRBV19, the J call TRBJ1-2; D gene ambiguous. What was sequenced was peripheral blood. CDR3 loop: CAAGNGYTF. CDR3 DNA sequence: TGTGCGGCGGGGAATGGCTACACCTTC. Full variable domain (outside the CDR3, taken from reference TRBV19 and TRBJ1-2): DGGITQSPKYLFRKEGQNVTLSCEQNLNHDAMYWYRQDPGQGLRLIYYSQIVNDFQKGDIAEGYSVSREKKESFPLTVTSAQKNPTAFYLCAAGNGYTFGSGTRLTVV.